This TCR beta chain originates from a study of blood T cell repertoires in COVID-19. The assay was immunoSEQ multiplex PCR, and TCRdb's table has in-frame clones only and misses some. This sample has over 130,000 clones, with 84% found just once. This clonotype was obtained from a man aged 50 or older in a cohort exposed to, infected with or recovered from COVID-19 (not recorded which). Sequenced input: PBMCs or T cells enriched from blood (not recorded which).

CDR3 sequence: CASSLALWQGGSPSSYNEQFF. The CDR3, as DNA: TGTGCCAGCAGCTTAGCGCTTTGGCAGGGGGGCTCTCCAAGCTCCTACAATGAGCAGTTCTTC. The chain couples TRBV7-2 to TRBJ2-1, with D perhaps TRBD1 (7 bases). Germline CDR1 reads SGHTA; CDR2 reads FQGNSA. Trimming left V 0 bases short and J 0 bases short, with 24 bases between. CDR3 length equals 21 residues.